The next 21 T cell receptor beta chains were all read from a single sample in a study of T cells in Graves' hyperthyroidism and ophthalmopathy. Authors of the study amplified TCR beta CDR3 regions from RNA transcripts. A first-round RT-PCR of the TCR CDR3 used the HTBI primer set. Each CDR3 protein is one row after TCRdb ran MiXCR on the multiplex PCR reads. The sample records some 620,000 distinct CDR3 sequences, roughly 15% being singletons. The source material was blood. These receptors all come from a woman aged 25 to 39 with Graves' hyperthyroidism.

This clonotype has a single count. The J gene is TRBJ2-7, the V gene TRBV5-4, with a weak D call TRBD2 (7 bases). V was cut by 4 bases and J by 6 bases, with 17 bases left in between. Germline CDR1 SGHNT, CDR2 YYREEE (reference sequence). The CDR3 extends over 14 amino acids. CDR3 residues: CASSGGGGVSEQYF. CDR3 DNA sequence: TGTGCCAGCAGCGGAGGAGGGGGGGTTTCCGAGCAGTACTTC.

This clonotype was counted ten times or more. This CDR3 reads CAILFGADSYNEQFF. CDR3 sequence (DNA): TGTGCCATTCTGTTTGGAGCTGACTCCTACAATGAGCAGTTCTTC. The chain carries TRBV2 and TRBJ2-1; D is unclear. The CDR3 length is 15 residues. The V end was cut by 10 bases, the J end by 0 bases, with 16 bases between. Germline V gene sequence: CDR1 SNHLY, CDR2 FYNNEI.

The DNA for the CDR3 is TGTGCCATCAGTGACCTAGCGGAGGGGACAGATACGCAGTATTTT. Encoded protein: CAISDLAEGTDTQYF. The chain employs TRBV10-3 and TRBJ2-3, with 7 nucleotides matching TRBD2. Germline values: CDR1 ENHRY, CDR2 SYGVKD. V lost 3 bases and J lost 3; bases outside the gene matches: 6. The CDR3 is 15 residues long.

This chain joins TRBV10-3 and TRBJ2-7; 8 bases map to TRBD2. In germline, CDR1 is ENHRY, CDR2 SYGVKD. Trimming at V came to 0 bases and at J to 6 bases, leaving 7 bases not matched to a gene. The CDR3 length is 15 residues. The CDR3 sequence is CAISESAGGAFEQYF. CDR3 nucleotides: TGTGCCATCAGTGAGTCGGCCGGGGGGGCCTTCGAGCAGTACTTC.

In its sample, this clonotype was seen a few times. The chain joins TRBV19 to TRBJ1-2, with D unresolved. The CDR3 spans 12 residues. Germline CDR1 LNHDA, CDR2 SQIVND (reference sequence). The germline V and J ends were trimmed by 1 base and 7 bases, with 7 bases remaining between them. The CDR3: CASSIAWAGYTF. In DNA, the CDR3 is TGTGCCAGTAGTATAGCCTGGGCTGGCTACACCTTC.

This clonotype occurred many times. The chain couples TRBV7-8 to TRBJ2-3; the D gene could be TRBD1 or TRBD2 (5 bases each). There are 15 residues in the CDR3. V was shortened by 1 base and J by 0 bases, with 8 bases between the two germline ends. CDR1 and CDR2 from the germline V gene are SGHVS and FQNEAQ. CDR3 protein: CASSLDWGSTDTQYF. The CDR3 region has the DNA TGTGCCAGCAGCTTAGATTGGGGGAGCACAGATACGCAGTATTTT.

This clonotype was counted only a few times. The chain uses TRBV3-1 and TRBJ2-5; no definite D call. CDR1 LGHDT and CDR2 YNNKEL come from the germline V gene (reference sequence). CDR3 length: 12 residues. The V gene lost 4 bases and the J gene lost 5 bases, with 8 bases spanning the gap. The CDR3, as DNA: TGTGCCAGCAGCCGACCCGAGGAGACCCAGTACTTC. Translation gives CASSRPEETQYF.

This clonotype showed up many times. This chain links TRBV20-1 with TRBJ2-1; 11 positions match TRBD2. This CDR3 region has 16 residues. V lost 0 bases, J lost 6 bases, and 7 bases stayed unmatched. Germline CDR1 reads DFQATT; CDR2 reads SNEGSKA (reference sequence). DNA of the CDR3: TGCAGTGCTAGAGATTTAGCGGGAGGGCCTGTCAATGAGCAGTTCTTC. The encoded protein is CSARDLAGGPVNEQFF.

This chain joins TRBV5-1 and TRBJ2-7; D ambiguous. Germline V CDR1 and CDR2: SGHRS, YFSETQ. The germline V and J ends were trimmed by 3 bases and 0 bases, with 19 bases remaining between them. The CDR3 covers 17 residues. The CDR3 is CASSSFPPDESSYEQYF. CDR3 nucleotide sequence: TGCGCCAGCAGCTCCTTCCCCCCGGACGAGAGCTCCTACGAGCAGTACTTC.

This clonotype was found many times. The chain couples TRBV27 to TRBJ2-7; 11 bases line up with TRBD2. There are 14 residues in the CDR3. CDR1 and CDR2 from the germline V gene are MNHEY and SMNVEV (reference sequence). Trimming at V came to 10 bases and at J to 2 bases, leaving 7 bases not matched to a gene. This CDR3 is CATSPGLAAYEQYF. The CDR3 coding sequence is TGTGCCACCTCGCCGGGACTAGCGGCCTACGAGCAGTACTTC.

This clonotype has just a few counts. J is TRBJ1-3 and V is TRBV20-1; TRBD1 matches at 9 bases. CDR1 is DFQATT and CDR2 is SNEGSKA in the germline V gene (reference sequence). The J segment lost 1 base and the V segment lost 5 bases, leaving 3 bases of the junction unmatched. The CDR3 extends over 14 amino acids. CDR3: CSAQQGASGNTIYF. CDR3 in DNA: TGCAGTGCTCAACAGGGGGCGTCTGGAAACACCATATATTTT.

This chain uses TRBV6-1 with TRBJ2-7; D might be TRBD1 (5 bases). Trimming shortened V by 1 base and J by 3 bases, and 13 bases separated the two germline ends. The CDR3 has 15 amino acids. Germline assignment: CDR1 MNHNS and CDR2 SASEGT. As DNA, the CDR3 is TGTGCCAGCAGTGAAGTTGGCAGGGTAGTCTACGAGCAGTACTTC. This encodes CASSEVGRVVYEQYF.

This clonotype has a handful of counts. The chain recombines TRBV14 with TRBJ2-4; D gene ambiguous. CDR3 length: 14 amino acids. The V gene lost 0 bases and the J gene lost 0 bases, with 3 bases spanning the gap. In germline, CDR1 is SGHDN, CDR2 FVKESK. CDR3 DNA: TGTGCCAGCAGCCAAGAGCTAGCCAAAAACATTCAGTACTTC. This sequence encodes CASSQELAKNIQYF. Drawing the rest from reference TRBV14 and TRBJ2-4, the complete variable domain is EAGVTQFPSHSVIEKGQTVTLRCDPISGHDNLYWYRRVMGKEIKFLLHFVKESKQDESGMPNNRFLAERTGGTYSTLKVQPAELEDSGVYFCASSQELAKNIQYFGAGTRLSVL.

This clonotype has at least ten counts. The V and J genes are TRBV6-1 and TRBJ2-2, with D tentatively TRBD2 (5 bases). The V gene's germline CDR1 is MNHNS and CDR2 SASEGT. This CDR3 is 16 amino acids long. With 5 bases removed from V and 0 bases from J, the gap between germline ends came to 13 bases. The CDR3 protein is CASSQLDYANTGELFF. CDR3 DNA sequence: TGTGCCAGCAGTCAACTCGACTACGCGAACACCGGGGAGCTGTTTTTT.

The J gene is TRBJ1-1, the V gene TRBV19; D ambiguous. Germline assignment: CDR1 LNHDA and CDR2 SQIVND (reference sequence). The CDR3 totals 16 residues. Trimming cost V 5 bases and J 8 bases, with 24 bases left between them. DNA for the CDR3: TGTGCCAGTAGTCAAGACCCGTCAGTTTATGGGGAGGAAGCTTTCTTT. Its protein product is CASSQDPSVYGEEAFF.

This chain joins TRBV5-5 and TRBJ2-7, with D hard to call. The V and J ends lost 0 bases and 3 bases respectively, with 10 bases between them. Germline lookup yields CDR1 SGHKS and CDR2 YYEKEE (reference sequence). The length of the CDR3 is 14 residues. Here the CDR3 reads CASSLAKGSYEQYF. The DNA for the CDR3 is TGTGCCAGCAGCTTGGCCAAGGGTAGCTACGAGCAGTACTTC. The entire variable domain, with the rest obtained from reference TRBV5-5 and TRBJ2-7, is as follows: DAGVTQSPTHLIKTRGQQVTLRCSPISGHKSVSWYQQVLGQGPQFIFQYYEKEERGRGNFPDRFSARQFPNYSSELNVNALLLGDSALYLCASSLAKGSYEQYFGPGTRLTVT.

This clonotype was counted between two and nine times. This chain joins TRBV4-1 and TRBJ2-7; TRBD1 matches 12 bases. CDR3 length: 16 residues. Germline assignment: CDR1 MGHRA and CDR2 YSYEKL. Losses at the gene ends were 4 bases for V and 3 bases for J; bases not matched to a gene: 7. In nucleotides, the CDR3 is TGCGCCAGCAGCCGGGGGCGGGACAGGGGGCTCTACGAGCAGTACTTC. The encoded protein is CASSRGRDRGLYEQYF.

The CDR3 sequence: CASSLRNDEQYF. The CDR3 region has the DNA TGTGCCAGCAGTTTAAGGAACGACGAGCAGTACTTC. The chain uses TRBV27 and TRBJ2-7, with unresolved D. The CDR3 has 12 residues. Germline V CDR1 and CDR2: MNHEY, SMNVEV (reference sequence). The V end was cut by 2 bases, the J end by 5 bases, with 7 bases between.

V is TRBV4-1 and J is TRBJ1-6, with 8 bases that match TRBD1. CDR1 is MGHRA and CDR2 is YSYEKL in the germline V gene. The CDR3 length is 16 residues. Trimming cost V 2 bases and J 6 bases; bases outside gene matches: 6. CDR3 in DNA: TGCGCCAGCAGCCAACCCCGGGACAGGCGTAATTCACCCCTCCACTTT. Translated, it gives CASSQPRDRRNSPLHF.

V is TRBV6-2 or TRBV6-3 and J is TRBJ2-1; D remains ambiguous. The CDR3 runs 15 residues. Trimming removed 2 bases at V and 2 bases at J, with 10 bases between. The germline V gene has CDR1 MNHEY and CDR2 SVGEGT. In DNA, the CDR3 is TGTGCCAGCAGTTACAGGGCCAGCCCCTACAATGAGCAGTTCTTC. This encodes CASSYRASPYNEQFF.

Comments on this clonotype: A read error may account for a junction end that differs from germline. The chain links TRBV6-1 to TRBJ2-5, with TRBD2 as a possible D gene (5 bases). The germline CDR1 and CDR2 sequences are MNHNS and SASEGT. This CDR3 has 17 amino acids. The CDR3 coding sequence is TGTGCCAGCACTGAAGCCCCTACGGGGAGCTTCCAAGAGACCCAGTACTTC. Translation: CASTEAPTGSFQETQYF.